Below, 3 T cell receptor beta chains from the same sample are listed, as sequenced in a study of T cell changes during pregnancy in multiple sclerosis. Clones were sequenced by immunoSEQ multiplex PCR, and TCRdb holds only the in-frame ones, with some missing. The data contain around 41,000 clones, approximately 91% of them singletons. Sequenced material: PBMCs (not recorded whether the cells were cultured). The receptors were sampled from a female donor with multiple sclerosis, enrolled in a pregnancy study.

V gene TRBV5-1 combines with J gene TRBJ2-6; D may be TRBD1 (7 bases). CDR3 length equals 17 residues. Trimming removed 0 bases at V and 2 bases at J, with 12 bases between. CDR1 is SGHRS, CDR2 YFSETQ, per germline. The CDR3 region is CASSLDAGGTGANVLTF. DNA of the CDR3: TGCGCCAGCAGCTTGGACGCAGGGGGGACTGGGGCCAACGTCCTGACTTTC.

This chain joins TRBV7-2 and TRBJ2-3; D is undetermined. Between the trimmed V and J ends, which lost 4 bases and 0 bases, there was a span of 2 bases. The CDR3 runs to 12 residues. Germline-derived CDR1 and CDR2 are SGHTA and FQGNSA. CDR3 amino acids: CASSSSTDTQYF. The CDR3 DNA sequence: TGTGCCAGCAGCTCTAGCACAGATACGCAGTATTTT.

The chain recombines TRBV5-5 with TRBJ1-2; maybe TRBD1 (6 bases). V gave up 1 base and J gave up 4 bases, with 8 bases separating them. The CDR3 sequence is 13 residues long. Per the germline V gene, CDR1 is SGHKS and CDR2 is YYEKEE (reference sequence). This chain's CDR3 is CASSLSGAYGYTF. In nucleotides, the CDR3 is TGTGCCAGCAGCTTGTCAGGGGCCTATGGCTACACCTTC.